One sample yielded the 21 T cell receptor beta chains listed below, sequenced in a study of blood T cells in healthy people across ages. The authors ran a second PCR of roughly 6 to 12 cycles using a sample-barcoded 5' primer and a J-beta primer mix. In TCRdb, the 5' RACE reads were re-called with MiXCR into one record per CDR3 protein. The sample includes about 570,000 distinct CDR3 sequences, 25% to 30% of them seen just once. Material: blood. The receptors come from a woman in her sixties or seventies in good health.

A few counts support this clonotype. The chain is built from TRBV12-3 or TRBV12-4 and TRBJ2-2, with a weak D call TRBD2 (5 bases). The CDR3 is made up of 17 amino acids. Trimming shortened V by 3 bases and J by 5 bases, and 19 bases separated the two germline ends. Here the CDR3 reads CASSFNYGVSGTGELFF. In DNA form, the CDR3 reads TGTGCCAGCAGTTTCAATTACGGGGTTTCCGGAACCGGGGAGCTGTTTTTT.

This clonotype showed up just a few times. The rearrangement uses TRBV5-1 and TRBJ2-7, with 7 bases lining up with TRBD1. V was pared by 0 bases and J by 7 bases, with 4 bases of the junction left unmatched. The germline V gene encodes CDR1 SGHRS and CDR2 YFSETQ. CDR3 size: 13 residues. The CDR3 protein is CASSLAQGQEQYF. Here the CDR3 DNA reads TGCGCCAGCAGCTTGGCCCAGGGACAGGAGCAGTACTTC.

The chain employs TRBV4-3 and TRBJ2-2; the D is unclear. The germline CDR1 and CDR2 sequences are LGHNA and YSLEER. There are 16 residues in the CDR3. V was shortened by 0 bases and J by 2 bases, with 10 bases between the two germline ends. CDR3 bases: TGCGCCAGCAGCCAAGAAAGCAGTCTAAACACCGGGGAGCTGTTTTTT. This codes for CASSQESSLNTGELFF.

This sequence joins TRBV20-1 and TRBJ2-7, with 8 nucleotides matching TRBD2. Germline V gives CDR1 DFQATT, CDR2 SNEGSKA (reference sequence). The CDR3 runs to 14 residues. With 6 bases clipped from V and 0 bases from J, the junction kept 7 bases outside the gene matches. CDR3 in amino acids: CSAHSGVFSYEQYF. DNA of the CDR3: TGCAGTGCACATAGCGGGGTTTTCTCCTACGAGCAGTACTTC.

V is TRBV2 and J is TRBJ2-5; D call uncertain. V lost 11 bases to trimming and J lost 3 bases, with 13 bases between them. This CDR3 region has 12 residues. The V gene's germline CDR1 is SNHLY and CDR2 FYNNEI. CDR3 nucleotides: TGTGCCGGCAAATCGGACGAAGAGACCCAGTACTTC. It is translated as CAGKSDEETQYF.

The rearrangement joins TRBV20-1 to TRBJ2-5; 13 positions agree with TRBD2. Looked up from germline, CDR1 is DFQATT and CDR2 is SNEGSKA (reference sequence). The length of the CDR3 is 17 residues. Germline trimming cut 1 base from V and 4 bases from J; bases unmatched to any gene: 9. CDR3: CSARGSGLAGVGETQYF. Written as DNA, the CDR3 is TGCAGTGCTAGAGGAAGTGGACTAGCGGGAGTGGGAGAGACCCAGTACTTC.

Turning to this clonotype: One end of the junction fails to match germline, which may point to a read error. The V call is TRBV7-2, the J call TRBJ1-2; a weak D match, TRBD1 (6 bases). CDR1 and CDR2 from the germline V gene are SGHTA and FQGNSA. CDR3 length: 15 amino acids. CDR3 DNA sequence: TGTGCCAGCAGCTTGGCCGTGGGGGCTAGCTATGGCCACACCTTC. As protein: CASSLAVGASYGHTF. Based on the CDR3 plus reference TRBV7-2 and TRBJ1-2, the full variable domain is GAGVSQSPSNKVTEKGKDVELRCDPISGHTALYWYRQSLGQGLEFLIYFQGNSAPDKSGLPSDRFSAERTGGSVSTLTIQRTQQEDSAVYLCASSLAVGASYGHTFGSGTRLTVV.

In this sample, this clonotype turned up a few times. This chain uses TRBV7-2 with TRBJ2-7; the match to TRBD1 covers 7 bases. The CDR3 covers 13 residues. Germline CDR1 reads SGHTA; CDR2 reads FQGNSA. J lost 4 bases, V lost 6 bases, and 6 bases had no gene match. The CDR3, as DNA: TGTGCCAGCAGTACGACAGGGATGTACGAGCAGTACTTC. Amino acids: CASSTTGMYEQYF.

The V call is TRBV20-1, the J call TRBJ2-1; D call uncertain. CDR1 is DFQATT, CDR2 SNEGSKA, per germline (reference sequence). This CDR3 contains 14 residues. V lost 6 bases, J lost 5 bases, and 17 bases lay in between. The CDR3 coding sequence is TGCAGTGCGAGGACGCGGACCGCTAACAATGAGCAGTTCTTC. Protein product: CSARTRTANNEQFF.

The J gene is TRBJ1-4, the V gene TRBV12-3 or TRBV12-4; 7 bases fit TRBD1. The CDR3 contains 16 residues. The J segment lost 10 bases and the V segment lost 6 bases, leaving 17 bases of the junction unmatched. The CDR3 sequence is CASRAQGVLAIGKLFF. The CDR3 nucleotides read TGTGCCAGCAGGGCCCAGGGGGTACTGGCTATAGGAAAACTGTTTTTT.

This clonotype was detected only a few times. The V gene is TRBV4-2, the J gene TRBJ2-5; 8 bases fit TRBD1. The J call may not be correct, given that the DNA end is closer to TRBJ2-1. Germline V gene lookup returns CDR1 LGHNA and CDR2 YNFKEQ. This CDR3 is built from 13 residues. This chain's CDR3 is CASSQGDRNEQFF. The CDR3 nucleotides are TGTGCCAGCAGCCAGGGGGACAGGAATGAGCAGTTCTTC.

This clonotype was detected once. The genes are TRBV18 and TRBJ2-7; no clear D gene. Per the germline V gene, CDR1 is KGHSH and CDR2 is LQKENI. This CDR3 is built from 13 residues. V lost 5 bases and J lost 3, with 11 bases in between. The CDR3 DNA reads TGTGCCAGCTCAGAGAGAACGGACTACGAGCAGTACTTC. Translated: CASSERTDYEQYF.

This clonotype was observed a few times. J is TRBJ1-6 and V is TRBV20-1, with TRBD1 identical over 7 bases. Trimming took 3 bases from V and 7 from J; bases not matched to a gene: 6. Germline assignment: CDR1 DFQATT and CDR2 SNEGSKA (reference sequence). This CDR3 spans 14 amino acids. For the CDR3, the DNA is TGCAGTGCTAGTCGGCAGGGGGTCAATTCACCCCTCCACTTT. Translated: CSASRQGVNSPLHF.

The chain couples TRBV20-1 to TRBJ2-3; TRBD2 matches 11 bases. V was pared by 3 bases and J by 0 bases, with 5 bases of the junction left unmatched. Germline CDR1 and CDR2: DFQATT and SNEGSKA (reference sequence). This CDR3 contains 16 residues. The chain's CDR3 is CSARSSGGVSTDTQYF. The CDR3 DNA is TGCAGTGCTAGGAGTAGCGGGGGGGTGAGCACAGATACGCAGTATTTT.

The genes are TRBV27 and TRBJ1-2, with D maybe TRBD1 (5 bases). The CDR3 consists of 15 residues. Germline CDR1 and CDR2: MNHEY and SMNVEV (reference sequence). Trimming pared 6 bases from V and 0 bases from J, leaving 14 bases between. In DNA form, the CDR3 reads TGTGCCAGCAGCCAGGGTCCCACCTCTAACTATGGCTACACCTTC. Amino acid sequence: CASSQGPTSNYGYTF.

The chain joins TRBV5-1 to TRBJ1-2, with TRBD1 as a possible D gene (5 bases). This CDR3 contains 14 residues. Between the trimmed V and J ends, which lost 7 bases and 0 bases, there was a span of 13 bases. CDR1 is SGHRS and CDR2 is YFSETQ in the germline V gene. The CDR3 bases are TGCGCCAGCGGGACCGGGACTGCTAACTATGGCTACACCTTC. Translation gives CASGTGTANYGYTF.

V and J are TRBV7-2 and TRBJ2-4; the D gene is possibly TRBD1 (6 bases). The V end was cut by 3 bases, the J end by 0 bases, with 12 bases between. CDR3 length: 16 amino acids. Per the germline V gene, CDR1 is SGHTA and CDR2 is FQGNSA. This CDR3 reads CASSLDGQLAKNIQYF. CDR3 nucleotides: TGTGCCAGCAGCTTGGATGGACAGCTAGCCAAAAACATTCAGTACTTC. Filled out from reference TRBV7-2 and TRBJ2-4, the complete variable domain reads GAGVSQSPSNKVTEKGKDVELRCDPISGHTALYWYRQSLGQGLEFLIYFQGNSAPDKSGLPSDRFSAERTGGSVSTLTIQRTQQEDSAVYLCASSLDGQLAKNIQYFGAGTRLSVL.

This clonotype was detected only a few times. The V and J genes are TRBV6-1 and TRBJ2-2, with D unresolved. Trimming left V 7 bases short and J 0 bases short, with 12 bases between. CDR1 is MNHNS, CDR2 SASEGT, per germline. The CDR3 runs to 15 residues. The CDR3 reads CASNLDPANTGELFF. CDR3 DNA sequence: TGTGCCAGCAACTTGGACCCAGCGAACACCGGGGAGCTGTTTTTT.

The chain is built from TRBV20-1 and TRBJ1-1; D remains unclear. This CDR3 region has 12 residues. Germline CDR1 is DFQATT and CDR2 is SNEGSKA (reference sequence). Trimming left V 1 base short and J 1 base short, with 4 bases between. In DNA, the CDR3 is TGCAGTGCTAGAGTGGGGAACACTGAAGCTTTCTTT. The encoded protein is CSARVGNTEAFF.

The chain links TRBV5-5 to TRBJ2-1; 7 bases are shared with TRBD2. This CDR3 region has 15 residues. Germline values: CDR1 SGHKS, CDR2 YYEKEE (reference sequence). Trimming removed 4 bases from V and 9 bases from J; junction bases left unmatched: 13. The CDR3 spells CASSVGTTLGGEQFF. CDR3 bases: TGTGCCAGCAGCGTGGGGACTACCCTCGGTGGTGAGCAGTTCTTC.

The chain joins TRBV20-1 to TRBJ1-5; 7 bases fit TRBD1. V lost 5 bases to trimming and J lost 6 bases; unmatched junction nucleotides: 10. The CDR3 sequence is 14 residues long. The germline CDR1 and CDR2 sequences are DFQATT and SNEGSKA (reference sequence). CDR3 sequence: CSASEGAGGQPQHF. The CDR3 DNA reads as TGCAGTGCTTCGGAGGGGGCTGGTGGTCAGCCCCAGCATTTT.